The present entry profiles one T cell receptor (beta chain) with its context. Its specificity is unknown. The entry originates in a study of regulatory T cells in long-lasting Graves disease. Notes on the study in general: Persistent patients shared more public clonotypes (approximately 2,700) than newly diagnosed patients (966). Only peripheral blood was studied, not thyroid tissue. Favoring TRBV28, TRBJ1-2 and TRBJ2-5 was a feature seen in persistent disease.

The CDR3 consists of 14 residues. The ends were cut back, 0 bases at V and 2 bases at J, with 7 bases in the middle. Germline CDR1 and CDR2: MGHDK and SYGVNS. Researchers made TCR beta libraries by using iRepertoire HTBI primers and running Arm-PCR on CDR3 regions. Per the study methods: Sample data revealed approximately 62 TRBV and over twelve TRBJ segments. TCRdb passed the multiplex PCR reads through MiXCR, listing each CDR3 protein once. Clone size and V and J calls follow TCRdb, not the original study. The profile shows fewer than 400,000 distinct CDR3 sequences, less than 25% of them singletons. The time point is: persistent/refractory GD, antithyroid drugs over 5 years with positive TRAb. Scientists built the TCR library using RNA that was extracted from PBMCs.

V usage is TRBV25-1 and J usage is TRBJ1-1; the D is unclear. This receptor was obtained from a female donor with Graves disease. This material consisted of peripheral blood mononuclear cells (PBMCs), taken when the disease was refractory, from a patient treated with antithyroid drugs. CDR3 DNA sequence: TGTGCCAGCAGTGAATATAACAGCAACACTGAAGCTTTCTTT. It encodes CASSEYNSNTEAFF.